One sample yielded the 31 T cell receptor beta chains listed below, sequenced in a study of HIV-infected children after antiretroviral therapy interruption. Treatment reported: PENTA 11 planned treatment interruption arm or continuous ART arm. RNA-based 3' RACE libraries used unique molecular identifiers. Using its own MiXCR run on the 3' RACE reads, TCRdb lists one record per CDR3 protein. The repertoire consists of some 38,000 distinct CDR3 sequences, with 5% to 8% occurring once and the leading ten covering about 0.91%. The sequencing here drew on CD45RA+ CD4+ T cells from PBMCs, pooled from several time points, taken from a donor given antiretroviral therapy, either interrupted or continuous. The subset is: naive CD4+ CD45RA+ CD45RO- T cells. These receptors were obtained from a pool of human donors with HIV.

This clonotype was recorded at least ten times. V usage is TRBV19 and J usage is TRBJ1-5; D is possibly TRBD1 (6 bases). Germline V gene sequence: CDR1 LNHDA, CDR2 SQIVND (reference sequence). The CDR3 extends over 14 amino acids. Trimming removed 4 bases from V and 3 bases from J, with 10 bases in between. The DNA of the CDR3 is TGTGCCAGTAGTAGTGGACAGATCAATCAGCCCCAGCATTTT. Its protein product is CASSSGQINQPQHF.

This clonotype appeared many times. This sequence joins TRBV4-2 and TRBJ2-2; weak D call: TRBD2 (5 bases). This CDR3 has 16 amino acids. The V gene's germline CDR1 is LGHNA and CDR2 YNFKEQ. Trimming removed 4 bases at V and 4 bases at J, with 16 bases between. CDR3 in amino acids: CASSPPEGRVTGELFF. The DNA of the CDR3 is TGTGCCAGCAGCCCCCCTGAGGGTCGGGTCACCGGGGAGCTGTTTTTT.

This chain connects TRBV7-2 to TRBJ1-2; 10 nucleotides match TRBD1. Germline V gene sequence: CDR1 SGHTA, CDR2 FQGNSA. Trimming at V came to 4 bases and at J to 3 bases, leaving 5 bases not matched to a gene. CDR3 length equals 15 residues. CDR3 DNA sequence: TGTGCCAGCAGCTCCCGGACAGGGGGTTACTATGGCTACACCTTC. Its translation is CASSSRTGGYYGYTF.

This clonotype has ten or more counts. This chain connects TRBV10-3 to TRBJ2-3, with 7 bases aligning to TRBD1. J lost 0 bases, V lost 0 bases, and 6 bases had no gene match. The CDR3 has 17 amino acids. The germline CDR1 and CDR2 sequences are ENHRY and SYGVKD. The CDR3 DNA reads as TGTGCCATCAGTGAGTCTTCGACAGGGATAAGCACAGATACGCAGTATTTT. This codes for CAISESSTGISTDTQYF.

CDR3 residues: CSAAGLSNTGELFF. CDR3 nucleotides: TGCAGTGCTGCGGGACTCTCGAACACCGGGGAGCTGTTTTTT. This chain uses TRBV20-1 with TRBJ2-2, with D possibly being TRBD2 (6 bases). The CDR3 consists of 14 residues. The V gene's germline CDR1 is DFQATT and CDR2 SNEGSKA (reference sequence). Trimming took off 5 bases at V and 0 bases at J, with 10 bases between the two ends.

In this sample, this clonotype turned up many times. The V gene is TRBV5-4, the J gene TRBJ2-7; tentatively, D is TRBD2 (5 bases). CDR3 length equals 14 residues. CDR1 and CDR2 from the germline V gene are SGHNT and YYREEE (reference sequence). V lost 1 base to trimming and J lost 1 base, with 9 bases between them. The CDR3 DNA reads TGTGCCAGCAGCTTGCGGGGAGCATCCTACGAGCAGTACTTC. Residues: CASSLRGASYEQYF.

At least ten counts were recorded for this clonotype. The rearrangement links TRBV6-1 to TRBJ2-3; 9 bases map to TRBD2. J was trimmed by 4 bases and V by 6 bases; bases with no gene match: 14. The CDR3 is 17 residues long. In germline, CDR1 is MNHNS, CDR2 SASEGT. The CDR3 spells CASSNHLGAGGADTQYF. DNA for the CDR3: TGTGCCAGCAGCAATCACCTAGGAGCGGGAGGAGCAGATACGCAGTATTTT.

This clonotype was counted at least ten times. DNA for the CDR3: TGTGCCAGCAGCTTAGTATCGGGGCCCGCGAACACCGGGGAGCTGTTTTTT. This sequence encodes CASSLVSGPANTGELFF. V gene TRBV7-2 combines with J gene TRBJ2-2; D possibly matches TRBD1 or TRBD2 (5 bases each). The CDR3 runs 17 residues. V was shortened by 1 base and J by 0 bases, with 12 bases between the two germline ends. Germline V gene lookup returns CDR1 SGHTA and CDR2 FQGNSA.

The sample holds many counts of this clonotype. This chain uses TRBV5-6 with TRBJ2-3, with TRBD2 identical over 9 bases. V gave up 5 bases and J gave up 12 bases; unmatched junction bases: 25. In germline, CDR1 is SGHDT, CDR2 YYEEEE. CDR3 length: 18 residues. The CDR3 nucleotides are TGTGCCAGCAGACCACGTGGCGTATTTGGCGGGGGGGCCTCTACTCAGTATTTT. Translation: CASRPRGVFGGGASTQYF.

This clonotype came up many times. The V gene is TRBV4-3, the J gene TRBJ2-7; 12 bases are a match to TRBD2. The CDR3 extends over 16 amino acids. Germline trimming cut 1 base from V and 4 bases from J; bases unmatched to any gene: 5. CDR1 is LGHNA, CDR2 YSLEER, per germline. The CDR3 DNA reads as TGCGCCAGCAGCCAAGGGCTAGCGGGGGGGCGTTACGAGCAGTACTTC. Translation: CASSQGLAGGRYEQYF.

This clonotype was seen ten or more times. The chain employs TRBV12-5 and TRBJ1-2, with a weak D call TRBD1 (5 bases). V lost 4 bases to trimming and J lost 3 bases, with 21 bases between them. In germline, CDR1 is LGHNT, CDR2 FRNRAP. The CDR3 is 17 amino acids. CDR3 protein: CASGWVTGRSGYYGYTF. The CDR3 DNA sequence: TGTGCTAGTGGTTGGGTGACGGGGAGGTCAGGGTACTATGGCTACACCTTC.

There are many counts of this clonotype. An end of the junction differs from the germline gene, which may be a read error. The rearrangement links TRBV20-1 to TRBJ2-1; 9 nucleotides agree with TRBD2. Germline CDR1 DFQATT, CDR2 SNEGSKA (reference sequence). There are 15 residues in the CDR3. The CDR3: CSASPSGNSYNEQFF. The CDR3 coding sequence is TGCAGTGCTAGTCCTAGCGGGAATTCCTATAATGAGCAGTTCTTC.

Many counts were recorded for this clonotype. This chain joins TRBV10-2 and TRBJ2-6, with 10 positions matching TRBD1. Losses at the gene ends were 6 bases for V and 2 bases for J; bases not matched to a gene: 1. CDR3 length: 15 residues. Germline CDR1 WSHSY, CDR2 SAAADI. The CDR3 DNA follows: TGCGCCAGCAGGGGACAGGGGACTGGGGCCAACGTCCTGACTTTC. The encoded protein is CASRGQGTGANVLTF.

Many counts were recorded for this clonotype. The rearrangement joins TRBV7-8 to TRBJ2-1; 12 positions agree with TRBD1. V shed 4 bases and J 1 base; nucleotides not matched to a gene: 5. The CDR3 contains 17 residues. Germline values: CDR1 SGHVS, CDR2 FQNEAQ. The CDR3 nucleotides are TGTGCCAGCAGCTCCGGGGACAGGGGGCTTTCCTACAATGAGCAGTTCTTC. Translating it yields CASSSGDRGLSYNEQFF.

This clonotype showed up many times. The chain employs TRBV19 and TRBJ2-1; D is possibly TRBD2 (5 bases). CDR3 length: 15 residues. In germline, CDR1 is LNHDA, CDR2 SQIVND (reference sequence). V lost 3 bases and J lost 4, with 13 bases in between. The CDR3 loop reads CASSIRRTEYNEQFF. In DNA, the CDR3 is TGTGCCAGTAGTATTAGGAGGACTGAGTACAATGAGCAGTTCTTC.

The table lists this clonotype with many counts. The chain carries TRBV12-3 or TRBV12-4 and TRBJ2-4; possibly TRBD1 for D (5 bases). This CDR3 comprises 13 residues. The V gene lost 6 bases and the J gene lost 6 bases, with 12 bases spanning the gap. DNA for the CDR3: TGTGCCAGCAGACAGGTCCCCGGAAACATTCAGTACTTC. It encodes CASRQVPGNIQYF.

Only a few counts were recorded for this clonotype. The rearrangement links TRBV7-2 to TRBJ2-7; D unresolved. Per the germline V gene, CDR1 is SGHTA and CDR2 is FQGNSA. The CDR3 length is 16 residues. V was shortened by 1 base and J by 4 bases, with 17 bases between the two germline ends. In DNA form, the CDR3 reads TGTGCCAGCAGCTTAGTTGCGACGCCGGAGAGTTACGAGCAGTACTTC. Encoded protein: CASSLVATPESYEQYF.

This clonotype occurred many times. Compared with germline, one end of the junction differs, possibly owing to a read error. The V call is TRBV11-1, the J call TRBJ1-1; 7 positions agree with TRBD1. The CDR3 spans 14 residues. Germline loops: CDR1 SGHAT, CDR2 FQDESV (reference sequence). The CDR3 region is CASSLDREDTEVFF. In DNA, the CDR3 is TGTGCCAGCAGTTTAGACAGGGAGGACACAGAAGTCTTCTTT.

This clonotype came up many times. The chain has TRBV11-3 and TRBJ2-5; D perhaps matches TRBD1 (6 bases). Trimming removed 7 bases from V and 3 bases from J, with 12 bases in between. Germline lookup yields CDR1 SGHNT and CDR2 YENEEA. The CDR3 has 13 residues. The CDR3: CASTGRGEETQYF. The CDR3 DNA reads TGTGCCAGCACGGGCAGGGGCGAAGAGACCCAGTACTTC.

The chain joins TRBV7-2 to TRBJ2-4; 10 bases agree with TRBD2. Germline V CDR1 and CDR2: SGHTA, FQGNSA. V lost 5 bases and J lost 1; bases outside the gene matches: 2. CDR3 size: 15 residues. Written as DNA, the CDR3 is TGTGCCAGCAGCGTTAGCGGGGGGGCCAAAAACATTCAGTACTTC. Its translation is CASSVSGGAKNIQYF.

This clonotype showed up many times. The rearrangement uses TRBV6-2 or TRBV6-3 and TRBJ1-6; D not resolved. Trimming took off 7 bases at V and 10 bases at J, with 17 bases between the two ends. The V gene's germline CDR1 is MNHEY and CDR2 SVGEGT. There are 14 residues in the CDR3. The DNA of the CDR3 is TGTGCCAGCACCTTTGACCCGGTCAGCTCACCCCTCCACTTT. This sequence encodes CASTFDPVSSPLHF.

This clonotype came up many times. The junction does not match germline at one end; this may be a read error. V and J are TRBV7-3 and TRBJ1-1, with 7 bases fitting TRBD1. Germline CDR1 is SGHTA and CDR2 is FQGTGA. This CDR3 contains 14 residues. CDR3 DNA: TGTGCAAGCAGCGGCCGGGACAGAAACACAGAAGTCTTCTTT. This encodes CASSGRDRNTEVFF.

V gene TRBV7-9 combines with J gene TRBJ2-3, with D unresolved. The CDR3 is made up of 12 amino acids. The V and J ends lost 7 bases and 3 bases respectively, with 8 bases between them. The germline V gene encodes CDR1 SEHNR and CDR2 FQNEAQ (reference sequence). CDR3 in DNA: TGTGCCAGCACCAAGAATACAGATACGCAGTATTTT. The encoded protein is CASTKNTDTQYF.

In its sample, this clonotype was seen many times. The chain's CDR3 is CASSLKFGVGQPQHF. For the CDR3, the DNA is TGTGCCAGCAGCTTAAAGTTCGGGGTGGGACAGCCCCAGCATTTT. The chain links TRBV7-8 to TRBJ1-5; D uncertain. Trimming stripped 2 bases from V and 7 bases from J, with 15 bases between. Germline CDR1 and CDR2: SGHVS and FQNEAQ. This CDR3 contains 15 residues.

This clonotype was counted many times. Germline is not matched at one junction end, which may reflect a read error. The V gene is TRBV19, the J gene TRBJ2-4; 8 bases agree with TRBD1. Germline CDR1 is LNHDA and CDR2 is SQIVND (reference sequence). The CDR3 spans 14 residues. The CDR3 region has the DNA TGTGCCAGCAGTATAGAGGGCAGGGGGCGTACCTTGTACTTT. This sequence encodes CASSIEGRGRTLYF.

This clonotype was observed at least ten times. The chain recombines TRBV24-1 with TRBJ2-3, with a tentative D call TRBD1 (5 bases). CDR3 size: 14 residues. Deletions cut 4 bases from V and 2 bases from J, with 9 bases between. Per the germline V gene, CDR1 is KGHDR and CDR2 is SFDVKD. The CDR3 DNA sequence: TGTGCCACCAGTGAAACAGGCTACACAGATACGCAGTATTTT. Residues: CATSETGYTDTQYF.

This clonotype appeared many times. V is TRBV5-1 and J is TRBJ2-3; TRBD2 matches 8 bases. V trimming: 0 bases; J trimming: 4 bases; junction bases outside the gene matches: 4. Looked up from germline, CDR1 is SGHRS and CDR2 is YFSETQ. The CDR3 contains 15 residues. The CDR3 is CASSLAWGLADTQYF. DNA of the CDR3: TGCGCCAGCAGCTTGGCTTGGGGACTAGCAGATACGCAGTATTTT.

The table lists this clonotype with many counts. The chain links TRBV5-1 to TRBJ2-1; TRBD2 matches 7 bases. Losses at the gene ends were 3 bases for V and 5 bases for J; bases not matched to a gene: 11. This CDR3 is built from 16 residues. Germline V CDR1 and CDR2: SGHRS, YFSETQ. The CDR3 DNA sequence: TGCGCCAGCAGCTCCGAACCCCTAGCGGTAAACAATGAGCAGTTCTTC. Amino acids: CASSSEPLAVNNEQFF.

Many counts were recorded for this clonotype. This chain joins TRBV20-1 and TRBJ2-3, with unresolved D. This CDR3 has 12 residues. The germline gives CDR1 DFQATT, CDR2 SNEGSKA (reference sequence). V was pared by 5 bases and J by 6 bases, with 12 bases between. CDR3: CSARRGEDTQYF. CDR3 in DNA: TGCAGTGCTCGCCGCGGAGAGGATACGCAGTATTTT.

This clonotype was seen many times. The chain is built from TRBV18 and TRBJ2-7, with D uncertain. The ends were cut back, 5 bases at V and 2 bases at J, with 10 bases in the middle. The CDR3 sequence is 13 residues long. Germline V gene data show CDR1 as KGHSH and CDR2 as LQKENI. The CDR3 is CASSEASTYEQYF. For the CDR3, the DNA is TGTGCCAGCTCAGAAGCGAGTACCTACGAGCAGTACTTC.

This clonotype turned up a few times. V usage is TRBV5-6 and J usage is TRBJ2-3; 11 nucleotides agree with TRBD2. The CDR3 loop spans 17 amino acids. The trim removed 0 bases at V and 5 bases at J, leaving 8 bases unmatched. Germline values: CDR1 SGHDT, CDR2 YYEEEE. The CDR3 spells CASSLGLAGRYGDTQYF. The CDR3 nucleotides are TGTGCCAGCAGCTTGGGACTAGCGGGACGGTACGGAGATACGCAGTATTTT.